This is a list of T cell receptor beta chains from one sample in a study of PD-1 blockade in classical Hodgkin lymphoma. TCRdb's table, derived via immunoSEQ multiplex PCR, lists solely in-frame clones and lacks some. The repertoire has around 18,000 clones, roughly 83% of them found once; the top ten carry over 15%. The source material was peripheral blood mononuclear cells (PBMCs), sampled before the second cycle of nivolumab. The receptors were gathered from a human donor with classical Hodgkin lymphoma. CDR3s include the opening cysteine and the closing phenylalanine or tryptophan. D genes are given only for firm matches. Expanded clones get a size class; other rows say once, few or many, or leave the size out.

CASSLEGRGFTDTQYF	TGCGCCAGCAGCCTTGAGGGCAGGGGGTTCACAGATACGCAGTATTTT	TRBV5-1	TRBJ2-3	.	TRBD1
CASSPPSGGGTGELFF	TGTGCCAGCTCACCCCCTTCAGGGGGTGGAACCGGGGAGCTGTTTTTT	TRBV18	TRBJ2-2	.	TRBD1
CASLPNEQFF	TGTGCCAGCCTACCGAATGAGCAGTTCTTC	TRBV2	TRBJ2-1	.	.
CASSLEGQGRYEQYF	TGTGCCAGCAGCTTAGAGGGACAGGGACGCTACGAGCAGTACTTC	TRBV7-8	TRBJ2-7	.	TRBD1
CAWSDRVGETQYF	TGTGCCTGGAGTGACAGGGTAGGAGAGACCCAGTACTTC	TRBV30	TRBJ2-5	.	.
CASMRGTGVSTDTQYF	TGTGCCAGTATGCGGGGGACAGGGGTGAGCACAGATACGCAGTATTTT	TRBV19	TRBJ2-3	.	TRBD1
CASSLEGPGGAFF	TGCGCCAGCAGCTTGGAGGGACCCGGGGGGGCTTTCTTT	TRBV5-1	TRBJ1-1	.	.
CASSQDPFGEQYF	TGTGCCAGCAGCCAAGACCCTTTCGGAGAGCAGTACTTC	TRBV14	TRBJ2-7	once	.
CASSKTGGEETQYF	TGTGCCAGCAGCAAAACAGGGGGGGAAGAGACCCAGTACTTC	TRBV9	TRBJ2-5	.	.
CASSPPPWVGETQYF	TGTGCCAGCAGTCCCCCCCCGTGGGTAGGGGAGACCCAGTACTTC	TRBV27	TRBJ2-5	.	.
CASSLRRTQETQYF	TGTGCCAGCAGCTTAAGACGGACACAAGAGACCCAGTACTTC	TRBV7-2	TRBJ2-5	.	.
CASSSPAGGNQPQHF	TGTGCCAGCAGTTCCCCCGCGGGGGGCAATCAGCCCCAGCATTTT	TRBV6-6	TRBJ1-5	.	.
CAISRGPGTDTQYF	TGTGCCATCTCGAGGGGCCCTGGCACAGATACGCAGTATTTT	TRBV10-3	TRBJ2-3	.	.
CASSSGQGHTEAFF	TGTGCCAGTAGTTCGGGACAGGGGCACACTGAAGCTTTCTTT	TRBV19	TRBJ1-1	few	TRBD1
CASSLDRTGIVTQYF	TGTGCCAGCAGCTTAGATCGTACAGGAATCGTGACCCAGTACTTC	TRBV11-2	TRBJ2-5	.	.
CAWSGGVPSNTGELFF	TGTGCCTGGAGTGGGGGGGTCCCCTCGAACACCGGGGAGCTGTTTTTT	TRBV30	TRBJ2-2	.	.
CASSQDGSGFRNEQYF	TGCGCCAGCAGCCAAGACGGTTCGGGGTTTCGGAACGAGCAGTACTTC	TRBV4-3	TRBJ2-7	.	.
CASSVTNTGELFF	TGTGCCAGCAGCGTAACGAACACCGGGGAGCTGTTTTTT	TRBV7-2	TRBJ2-2	.	.
CASSSDRGDEQYF	TGTGCCAGCAGTTCCGACAGGGGGGACGAGCAGTACTTC	TRBV7-3	TRBJ2-7	.	TRBD1
CASSSPRENSHGYTF	TGTGCCAGCAGCTCCCCCAGGGAAAATTCCCATGGCTACACCTTC	TRBV9	TRBJ1-2	.	.
CASSFSGTSPNQPQHF	TGTGCCAGCAGCTTTTCCGGGACATCGCCCAATCAGCCCCAGCATTTT	TRBV7-9	TRBJ1-5	.	.
CASSKAPSNIQYF	TGTGCCAGTAGTAAGGCCCCGAGTAACATTCAGTACTTC	TRBV19	TRBJ2-4	.	.
CASSELAGLTDTQYF	TGTGCCAGCAGCGAACTAGCGGGGCTCACAGATACGCAGTATTTT	TRBV14	TRBJ2-3	.	TRBD2
CASSQGRYNSPLHF	TGTGCCAGCAGCCAAGGCCGTTATAATTCACCCCTCCACTTT	TRBV14	TRBJ1-6	.	.
CASSFQRAHKETQYF	TGTGCCAGCAGTTTCCAGCGGGCGCACAAAGAGACCCAGTACTTC	TRBV28	TRBJ2-5	.	.
CASSLEAGASYNEQFF	TGCGCCAGCAGCTTGGAGGCGGGAGCGTCCTACAATGAGCAGTTCTTC	TRBV5-1	TRBJ2-1	.	TRBD2
CASSYSKTGLAKNIQYF	TGTGCCAGCAGTTACTCGAAAACAGGTTTAGCCAAAAACATTCAGTACTTC	TRBV6-7	TRBJ2-4	.	.
CAWSFGGPGANVLTF	TGTGCCTGGAGTTTTGGGGGGCCTGGGGCCAACGTCCTGACTTTC	TRBV30	TRBJ2-6	.	.
CAISRLAAYEQYF	TGTGCCATCAGCCGACTAGCGGCCTACGAGCAGTACTTC	TRBV10-3	TRBJ2-7	.	TRBD2
CASSLNDREGLDTEAFF	TGTGCCAGCAGCTTAAACGACAGGGAGGGTTTGGACACTGAAGCTTTCTTT	TRBV12-1	TRBJ1-1	.	.
CASSELTFGSSYEQYF	TGTGCCAGCAGTGAGCTCACTTTCGGAAGCTCCTACGAGCAGTACTTC	TRBV25-1	TRBJ2-7	.	.
CASSQERQGTGYTF	TGCGCCAGCAGCCAAGAGAGACAGGGTACGGGCTACACCTTC	TRBV4-1	TRBJ1-2	.	TRBD1
CASSYSSPHEQYF	TGTGCCAGCAGTTACTCGTCTCCCCACGAGCAGTACTTC	TRBV6-5	TRBJ2-7	.	.
CASSWEGQVNTEAFF	TGTGCCAGCAGCTGGGAAGGACAGGTCAACACTGAAGCTTTCTTT	TRBV5-6	TRBJ1-1	.	TRBD1
CASSDPGQGATDTQYF	TGCGCCAGCAGTGACCCGGGACAGGGCGCGACAGATACGCAGTATTTT	TRBV10-1	TRBJ2-3	.	TRBD1
CASRPWGQVPLEQYF	TGTGCCAGCAGACCCTGGGGCCAGGTGCCCCTCGAGCAGTACTTC	TRBV5-6	TRBJ2-7	.	.
CASTPRTGYNEQFF	TGTGCCAGTACCCCGAGAACAGGCTACAATGAGCAGTTCTTC	TRBV19	TRBJ2-1	.	.
CASSPGAIENSPLHF	TGTGCCAGCAGTCCTGGGGCTATCGAGAATTCACCCCTCCACTTT	TRBV7-2	TRBJ1-6	.	.
CASSRGLAGTGELFF	TGCGCCAGCAGCCGCGGACTAGCTGGTACCGGGGAGCTGTTTTTT	TRBV4-3	TRBJ2-2	.	TRBD2
CASWRGGDNEQFF	TGTGCCAGCTGGCGGGGGGGTGACAATGAGCAGTTCTTC	TRBV25-1	TRBJ2-1	.	TRBD2
CASSLRQGAGKLFF	TGTGCCAGCAGTTTACGTCAGGGGGCGGGAAAACTGTTTTTT	TRBV28	TRBJ1-4	.	TRBD1
CASGTPGTALDTIYF	TGTGCCAGCGGGACCCCCGGGACAGCCCTCGACACCATATATTTT	TRBV6-6	TRBJ1-3	.	TRBD1
CASSYWGGAYNEQFF	TGTGCCAGCAGTTATTGGGGGGGGGCCTACAATGAGCAGTTCTTC	TRBV6-5	TRBJ2-1	.	TRBD2
CASSIRSGGFNEKLFF	TGTGCCAGTAGTATCCGGTCAGGAGGGTTTAACGAAAAACTGTTTTTT	TRBV19	TRBJ1-4	.	.
CASSFDIYGYTF	TGTGCCAGCAGCTTTGACATTTATGGCTACACCTTC	TRBV5-6	TRBJ1-2	.	.
CSVVVPAGLSYNEQFF	TGCAGCGTTGTAGTGCCAGCGGGACTCTCTTACAATGAGCAGTTCTTC	TRBV29-1	TRBJ2-1	.	TRBD2
CASSPRGGDAGELFF	TGTGCCAGCAGTCCGAGAGGAGGGGACGCCGGGGAGCTGTTTTTT	TRBV6-5	TRBJ2-2	.	.
CACLSKGSYNEQFF	TGTGCCTGCCTATCCAAGGGCTCCTACAATGAGCAGTTCTTC	TRBV30	TRBJ2-1	once	.
CASSIAVGSYEQYF	TGTGCCAGTAGTATAGCCGTCGGATCCTACGAGCAGTACTTC	TRBV19	TRBJ2-7	.	.